These 26 T cell receptor beta chains were all obtained from the same sample, sequenced in a study of OX40 agonist ivuxolimab in advanced cancers. Sequenced by immunoSEQ multiplex PCR; TCRdb stores in-frame clones only, minus some. Here the sample spans tens of thousands of clones, approximately 90% being singletons. The sequencing here drew on CD4+ or CD8+ T cells sorted from blood, taken in a trial of the OX40 agonist ivuxolimab. The origin of the receptors is an adult with an advanced solid tumor such as melanoma, head and neck, liver or kidney cancer.

The rearrangement joins TRBV14 to TRBJ2-7; no clear D gene. The CDR3 totals 12 residues. Germline CDR1 is SGHDN and CDR2 is FVKESK. Trimming cost V 1 base and J 6 bases, with 7 bases left between them. The DNA for the CDR3 is TGTGCCAGCAGCCAAGTGTCGGGCGAGCAGTACTTC. It translates to CASSQVSGEQYF. Looking up the rest from reference TRBV14 and TRBJ2-7 gives the full variable domain: EAGVTQFPSHSVIEKGQTVTLRCDPISGHDNLYWYRRVMGKEIKFLLHFVKESKQDESGMPNNRFLAERTGGTYSTLKVQPAELEDSGVYFCASSQVSGEQYFGPGTRLTVT.

This sequence joins TRBV5-1 and TRBJ2-7, with a possible D match to TRBD2 (5 bases). Germline assignment: CDR1 SGHRS and CDR2 YFSETQ. The CDR3 length is 13 residues. Between the trimmed V and J ends, which lost 3 bases and 4 bases, there was a span of 11 bases. The CDR3 DNA reads TGCGCCAGCAGCTCCCCTCCGGGGTACGAGCAGTACTTC. Translated, it gives CASSSPPGYEQYF.

V usage is TRBV28 and J usage is TRBJ1-1, with D perhaps TRBD1 (6 bases). CDR1 is MDHEN and CDR2 is SYDVKM in the germline V gene. With 6 bases removed from V and 8 bases from J, the gap between germline ends came to 16 bases. The CDR3 is made up of 13 amino acids. For the CDR3, the DNA is TGTGCCAGCAGCCTAACAGGGTCGGGCGAAGCTTTCTTT. This sequence encodes CASSLTGSGEAFF.

V usage is TRBV4-1 and J usage is TRBJ2-7; the D gene is possibly TRBD1 (6 bases). The germline V and J ends were trimmed by 1 base and 6 bases, with 16 bases remaining between them. Germline V lookup: CDR1 MGHRA, CDR2 YSYEKL. The CDR3 has 15 amino acids. This CDR3 reads CASSQVGAGAREQYF. The CDR3 bases are TGCGCCAGCAGCCAAGTGGGAGCAGGGGCGCGCGAGCAGTACTTC.

The chain carries TRBV6-1 and TRBJ1-5; a possible D gene is TRBD1 (5 bases). Germline assignment: CDR1 MNHNS and CDR2 SASEGT. This CDR3 is built from 19 residues. V was clipped by 2 bases and J by 0 bases, with 20 bases between them. CDR3 sequence: CASSEPSSRGPPSNQPQHF. The CDR3 DNA reads TGTGCCAGCAGTGAACCCTCAAGCCGGGGACCCCCTAGCAATCAGCCCCAGCATTTT.

The chain links TRBV19 to TRBJ2-7; D might be TRBD1 (6 bases). This CDR3 has 16 residues. The germline V gene has CDR1 LNHDA and CDR2 SQIVND (reference sequence). The ends were cut back, 4 bases at V and 0 bases at J, with 16 bases in the middle. CDR3 in amino acids: CASSTGRDTSSYEQYF. The CDR3 nucleotides are TGTGCCAGTAGTACCGGACGGGACACCAGCTCCTACGAGCAGTACTTC.

The CDR3 region has the DNA TGTGCCAGCATTGACCAGGGCGCGACCTATGGCTACACCTTC. This encodes CASIDQGATYGYTF. The chain uses TRBV28 and TRBJ1-2; a weak D match, TRBD1 (5 bases). Trimming pared 7 bases from V and 4 bases from J, leaving 16 bases between. This CDR3 contains 14 residues. Germline CDR1 MDHEN, CDR2 SYDVKM.

This clone showed up just once. V usage is TRBV11-2 and J usage is TRBJ2-7; TRBD1 agrees at 8 bases. This CDR3 contains 15 residues. Germline values: CDR1 SGHAT, CDR2 FQNNGV. With V trimmed by 5 bases and J by 0 bases, 6 bases remained unmatched. This chain's CDR3 is CASSAGQGSSYEQYF. In nucleotides, the CDR3 is TGTGCCAGCAGCGCAGGACAGGGATCCTCCTACGAGCAGTACTTC.

The rearrangement links TRBV5-1 to TRBJ1-1; D possibly corresponds to TRBD1 (5 bases). Trimming cost V 0 bases and J 3 bases, with 9 bases left between them. Germline CDR1 reads SGHRS; CDR2 reads YFSETQ. The CDR3 covers 14 residues. This CDR3 is CASSLGGADTEAFF. DNA of the CDR3: TGCGCCAGCAGCTTGGGAGGGGCGGACACTGAAGCTTTCTTT.

The chain employs TRBV19 and TRBJ1-1; 7 bases map to TRBD1. The CDR3 runs 16 residues. J was trimmed by 0 bases and V by 5 bases; bases with no gene match: 9. From germline, CDR1 is LNHDA and CDR2 SQIVND (reference sequence). In DNA form, the CDR3 reads TGTGCCAGTAGTCCCCAGAGGACAGGACTGAACACTGAAGCTTTCTTT. Protein sequence: CASSPQRTGLNTEAFF.

The J gene is TRBJ1-2, the V gene TRBV6-5, with TRBD1 matching 9 bases. This CDR3 comprises 13 residues. V lost 2 bases and J lost 8; bases outside the gene matches: 3. Germline V gene data show CDR1 as MNHEY and CDR2 as SVGAGI. The CDR3 coding sequence is TGTGCCAGCAGTTACGACACAGGGGGCGGCTACACCTTC. Protein: CASSYDTGGGYTF.

The chain couples TRBV6-5 to TRBJ1-1; D gene unclear. The V and J ends lost 4 bases and 0 bases respectively, with 9 bases between them. The CDR3 is 14 amino acids. Germline CDR1 is MNHEY and CDR2 is SVGAGI. The CDR3 is CASSFTGVNTEAFF. Written as DNA, the CDR3 is TGTGCCAGCAGTTTTACCGGGGTGAACACTGAAGCTTTCTTT.

This chain connects TRBV5-5 to TRBJ1-5, with D unclear. V shed 5 bases and J shed 2 bases, with 14 bases lying between them. Germline values: CDR1 SGHKS, CDR2 YYEKEE (reference sequence). The CDR3 extends over 15 amino acids. CDR3 region: CASSSGVIGNQPQHF. CDR3 bases: TGTGCCAGCAGTTCCGGGGTCATCGGCAATCAGCCCCAGCATTTT.

V gene TRBV5-6 combines with J gene TRBJ1-5; maybe TRBD1 (5 bases). The germline V gene has CDR1 SGHDT and CDR2 YYEEEE. V lost 4 bases and J lost 3, with 14 bases in between. This CDR3 is 15 amino acids long. The CDR3 protein is CASSGPGRINQPQHF. The CDR3 DNA is TGTGCCAGCAGCGGTCCGGGACGGATCAATCAGCCCCAGCATTTT. The whole variable domain, remainder taken from reference TRBV5-6 and TRBJ1-5, is DAGVTQSPTHLIKTRGQQVTLRCSPKSGHDTVSWYQQALGQGPQFIFQYYEEEERQRGNFPDRFSGHQFPNYSSELNVNALLLGDSALYLCASSGPGRINQPQHFGDGTRLSIL.

This clone was picked up one time. The gene calls are TRBV6-6 and TRBJ2-1; 12 bases align to TRBD2. V trimming: 2 bases; J trimming: 12 bases; junction bases outside the gene matches: 5. This CDR3 has 14 residues. Germline values: CDR1 MNHNY, CDR2 SVGAGI (reference sequence). The CDR3 region has the DNA TGTGCCAGCAGTTACGCCGCTAGCGGGGGGGGGCAGTTCTTC. It yields the protein CASSYAASGGGQFF.

The chain recombines TRBV6-6 with TRBJ1-3; maybe TRBD1 (6 bases). The CDR3 has 15 amino acids. The ends were cut back, 0 bases at V and 4 bases at J, with 10 bases in the middle. Germline V CDR1 and CDR2: MNHNY, SVGAGI (reference sequence). For the CDR3, the DNA is TGTGCCAGCAGTTACTCAGGGGGAGTAGGAAACACCATATATTTT. As protein: CASSYSGGVGNTIYF.

The rearrangement joins TRBV11-2 to TRBJ1-2; D remains ambiguous. Germline assignment: CDR1 SGHAT and CDR2 FQNNGV. Trimming stripped 5 bases from V and 2 bases from J, with 12 bases between. This CDR3 is built from 14 residues. The CDR3 bases are TGTGCCAGCAGCCCACTCCAGGTGAACTATGGCTACACCTTC. It is translated as CASSPLQVNYGYTF.

The V and J genes are TRBV4-1 and TRBJ2-1; 8 nucleotides match TRBD2. Germline CDR1 is MGHRA and CDR2 is YSYEKL. This CDR3 is 15 amino acids long. J was trimmed by 8 bases and V by 5 bases; bases with no gene match: 11. The CDR3 loop is CASSTGTRRGDEQFF. CDR3 in DNA: TGCGCCAGCAGCACCGGGACTAGGCGAGGGGATGAGCAGTTCTTC.

The CDR3 DNA follows: TGTGCCACCGGTGTCGGGACCCTGAACACCGGGGAGCTGTTTTTT. The encoded protein is CATGVGTLNTGELFF. This rearrangement joins TRBV15 to TRBJ2-2, with D tentatively TRBD1 or TRBD2 (5 bases each). V was clipped by 8 bases and J by 1 base, with 14 bases between them. From germline, CDR1 is LNHNV and CDR2 YYDKDF (reference sequence). CDR3 length equals 15 residues.

The chain couples TRBV4-1 to TRBJ2-5, with D tentatively TRBD1 or TRBD2 (5 bases each). Trimming took 1 base from V and 5 from J, leaving 8 bases between them. CDR3 length: 13 residues. Germline values: CDR1 MGHRA, CDR2 YSYEKL. This chain's CDR3 is CASSQGDEETQYF. CDR3 in DNA: TGCGCCAGCAGCCAAGGGGACGAGGAGACCCAGTACTTC.

The rearrangement links TRBV30 to TRBJ2-3; D uncertain. Trimming took off 2 bases at V and 6 bases at J, with 9 bases between the two ends. The CDR3 is 12 residues long. Germline CDR1 and CDR2: GTSNPN and SVGIG (reference sequence). The CDR3, as DNA: TGTGCCTGGAGTTCGTCCGGGGATACGCAGTATTTT. Translated, it gives CAWSSSGDTQYF.

The rearrangement joins TRBV5-1 to TRBJ2-1; D is possibly TRBD2 (6 bases). V was trimmed by 3 bases and J by 3 bases, leaving 13 bases between them. Germline CDR1 and CDR2: SGHRS and YFSETQ. This CDR3 comprises 15 residues. CDR3 DNA: TGCGCCAGCAGCTGGATACCCGGGGGCTACAATGAGCAGTTCTTC. It is translated as CASSWIPGGYNEQFF.

The chain recombines TRBV28 with TRBJ1-5; D is unresolved. The germline V gene has CDR1 MDHEN and CDR2 SYDVKM. Trimming pared 3 bases from V and 5 bases from J, leaving 8 bases between. This CDR3 is built from 13 residues. CDR3 protein: CASSLDGHQPQHF. CDR3 DNA sequence: TGTGCCAGCAGTTTGGATGGGCATCAGCCCCAGCATTTT.

The genes are TRBV7-9 and TRBJ2-3; 14 bases line up with TRBD2. Germline trimming cut 4 bases from V and 5 bases from J; bases unmatched to any gene: 8. The germline gives CDR1 SEHNR, CDR2 FQNEAQ (reference sequence). This CDR3 region has 17 residues. CDR3 in amino acids: CASSSLGLAGGLDTQYF. For the CDR3, the DNA is TGTGCCAGCAGCTCCCTCGGACTAGCGGGGGGACTAGATACGCAGTATTTT. Combining the CDR3 with reference TRBV7-9 and TRBJ2-3 gives the whole variable domain DTGVSQNPRHKITKRGQNVTFRCDPISEHNRLYWYRQTLGQGPEFLTYFQNEAQLEKSRLLSDRFSAERPKGSFSTLEIQRTEQGDSAMYLCASSSLGLAGGLDTQYFGPGTRLTVL.

The rearrangement joins TRBV30 to TRBJ2-7; D ambiguous. This CDR3 contains 12 residues. Trimming left V 2 bases short and J 1 base short, with 6 bases between. Germline CDR1 reads GTSNPN; CDR2 reads SVGIG (reference sequence). CDR3 DNA: TGTGCCTGGAGTAGCGTTTCCTACGAGCAGTACTTC. Encoded protein: CAWSSVSYEQYF. Filled out from reference TRBV30 and TRBJ2-7, the complete variable domain reads SQTIHQWPATLVQPVGSPLSLECTVEGTSNPNLYWYRQAAGRGLQLLFYSVGIGQISSEVPQNLSASRPQDRQFILSSKKLLLSDSGFYLCAWSSVSYEQYFGPGTRLTVT.

This clone was observed a handful of times. The chain combines TRBV2 with TRBJ1-5; TRBD1 matches 8 bases. The ends lost 7 bases at V and 4 bases at J; junction bases unmatched: 3. Germline-derived CDR1 and CDR2 are SNHLY and FYNNEI. The CDR3 loop spans 13 amino acids. CDR3 in amino acids: CASTHRGNQPQHF. CDR3 coding DNA: TGTGCCAGCACCCACAGGGGGAATCAGCCCCAGCATTTT.